This T cell receptor (beta chain) is from a study of Ad26.COV2.S vaccination and SARS-CoV-2 variants. Germline V gene lookup returns CDR1 SQVTM and CDR2 ANQGSEA. Trimming pared 5 bases from V and 3 bases from J, leaving 11 bases between. This CDR3 is 12 amino acids long. TCRdb's copy holds only in-frame clones and misses some; the assay was immunoSEQ multiplex PCR. Among just over 350,000 clones listed, 92% were seen once. The sequence was obtained from a human donor who had recovered from COVID-19. Sample: peripheral blood, taken after recovery from COVID-19. The chain combines TRBV29-1 with TRBJ2-7; D is possibly TRBD1 (5 bases). The CDR3 DNA follows: TGCAGCGTTTGGACATCTCGCTACGAGCAGTACTTC. Protein product: CSVWTSRYEQYF.